This is a list of T cell receptor beta chains from one sample in a study of cytomegalovirus exposure and HLA in healthy donors. Sequenced by immunoSEQ multiplex PCR; TCRdb stores in-frame clones only, minus some. This table holds roughly 100,000 clones, nearly 80% found once. Sample: PBMCs. These receptors were obtained from a man between 60 and 70 years old in good health and CMV-seropositive. The CDR3 runs from the conserved cysteine through the conserved F or W. A D gene is named only where the DNA matches it firmly. Where a row states a size, it is once, few, many or the class of an expanded clone; other rows omit it.

J	size	V	D	length	DNA	CDR3
TRBJ2-1	.	TRBV10-3	TRBD2	15	TGTGCCATCAGCGTTGGCGGGGGACCGAGCAATGAGCAGTTCTTC	CAISVGGGPSNEQFF
TRBJ2-3	.	TRBV29-1	.	13	TGCAGCGTTGAAGTCGTAGGACAGCATACGCAGTATTTT	CSVEVVGQHTQYF
TRBJ1-1	.	TRBV6-1	TRBD1	13	TGTGCCAGCGGAGACAGGGGTCCCGAGGGAGCTTTCTTT	CASGDRGPEGAFF
TRBJ1-5	.	TRBV6-1	.	15	TGTGCCAGCAGTGGCCCCGGCAGGGTCAGTCAGCCCCAGCATTTT	CASSGPGRVSQPQHF
TRBJ2-6	.	TRBV7-9	TRBD1	17	TGTGCCAGCAGCTCGCGACAGGGGAACCCTGGGGCCAACGTCCTGACTTTC	CASSSRQGNPGANVLTF
TRBJ1-3	.	TRBV7-2	TRBD1	17	TGTGCCAGCAGCCCGTTCGACAGGGCCCGCTCTGGAAACACCATATATTTT	CASSPFDRARSGNTIYF
TRBJ1-2	few	TRBV28	TRBD1	14	TGTGCCAGCAGCCTACCAGGACAGGGATTTGGCTACACCTTC	CASSLPGQGFGYTF
TRBJ2-7	.	TRBV7-6	.	15	TGTGCCAGCAGCTCAACCTACAGGAATACCTACGAGCAGTACTTC	CASSSTYRNTYEQYF
TRBJ2-5	.	TRBV29-1	.	12	TGCAGCGTGAAGAGAGGGCCTGAGACCCAGTACTTC	CSVKRGPETQYF
TRBJ2-5	once	TRBV5-1	TRBD2	16	TGTGCCAGCAGCTTGGCCGGGACTAGTCGTCCAGAGACCCAGTACTTC	CASSLAGTSRPETQYF
TRBJ2-7	.	TRBV5-1	.	14	TGCGCCAGCAGCCAGGACTTACGATCCTACGAGCAGTACTTC	CASSQDLRSYEQYF
TRBJ2-7	once	TRBV15	TRBD2	14	TGTGCCACCAGCGGGACTAGCGGGGTTAGGGAGCAGTACTTC	CATSGTSGVREQYF
TRBJ2-7	.	TRBV6-9	TRBD1	13	TGTGCCAGCAGTATACAGGGGATCTACGAGCAGTACTTC	CASSIQGIYEQYF
TRBJ2-7	.	TRBV5-1	TRBD1	14	TGCGCCAGCAGCTTGGGGGGACAGGGTTACGAGCAGTACTTC	CASSLGGQGYEQYF
TRBJ1-4	few	TRBV10-2	.	15	TGCGCCAGCAGCGCCCAGTCTGCTTCTAATGAAAAACTGTTTTTT	CASSAQSASNEKLFF
TRBJ1-4	.	TRBV5-1	.	14	TGCGCCAGCAGCGCGGACAGCTCTAATGAAAAACTGTTTTTT	CASSADSSNEKLFF
TRBJ2-7	.	TRBV19	.	13	TGTGCCAGTAGTATTTCCAGATCCTACGAGCAGTACTTC	CASSISRSYEQYF
TRBJ1-1	.	TRBV6-6	.	14	TGTGCCAGCAACCGTCCCGGGGGGAACACTGAAGCTTTCTTT	CASNRPGGNTEAFF
TRBJ2-2	.	TRBV28	.	17	TGTGCCAGCAGCACATCGGCCCAGGGGTTGGTCACCGGGGAGCTGTTTTTT	CASSTSAQGLVTGELFF
TRBJ2-4	.	TRBV5-4	.	12	TGTGCCAGCTCAGCTGGGGGGGGCCTTAGGTACTTC	CASSAGGGLRYF
TRBJ2-7	.	TRBV7-6	.	16	TGTGCCAGCAGCTTAGGGGCTTCGATCCTCTCCTACGAGCAGTACTTC	CASSLGASILSYEQYF
TRBJ2-7	once	TRBV7-6	.	14	TGTGCCAGCAGCTCCTTAATGAGCTCCTACGAGCAGTACTTC	CASSSLMSSYEQYF
TRBJ2-3	.	TRBV2	.	14	TGTGCCAGCAGAGCAGGGTTAGGGACAGATACGCAGTATTTT	CASRAGLGTDTQYF
TRBJ2-1	.	TRBV6-6	.	14	TGTGCCAGCGCGGACAGTGGGATTTACAATGAGCAGTTCTTC	CASADSGIYNEQFF